A single sample gave rise to the 5 T cell receptor beta chains below, sequenced in a study of metastatic and nonmetastatic thyroid tumors. Not a single patient had been given any form of treatment at any point before undergoing thyroid surgery. TCRdb called clones again from the PCR reads with MiXCR. The data show approximately 17,000 clones, about 28% seen once. The sequencing input was tumor tissue. The receptors derive from a female donor with papillary thyroid cancer or a benign thyroid nodule (not recorded which). Some clones in this sample may be carry-over from other donors' samples.

In its sample, this clone was seen many times. This chain links TRBV12-3 or TRBV12-4 with TRBJ1-4, with D maybe TRBD1 (5 bases). This CDR3 has 15 residues. V lost 6 bases to trimming and J lost 5 bases, with 16 bases between them. The CDR3 nucleotides read TGTGCCAGCAGCCAGGCCGTTGGGGGAAATGAAAAACTGTTTTTT. This translates into CASSQAVGGNEKLFF.

The gene calls are TRBV10-3 and TRBJ2-7; 11 positions match TRBD1. CDR3 size: 19 residues. Unmatched junction bases numbered 18, after V lost 4 bases and J lost 4 bases. Germline-derived CDR1 and CDR2 are ENHRY and SYGVKD. DNA of the CDR3: TGTGCCATCAGTGCTACGGACAGGGGGCGTCTAGCGGGGCTTTACGAGCAGTACTTC. Amino acid sequence: CAISATDRGRLAGLYEQYF.

The sample holds a few counts of this clone. The chain recombines TRBV5-1 with TRBJ2-7, with D unclear. The CDR3 contains 13 residues. V was pared by 2 bases and J by 3 bases, with 9 bases between. Germline values: CDR1 SGHRS, CDR2 YFSETQ. CDR3: CASSLRVFYEQYF. In DNA form, the CDR3 reads TGCGCCAGCAGCTTAAGGGTTTTCTACGAGCAGTACTTC.

This clone has ten or more counts. The rearrangement links TRBV20-1 to TRBJ1-1; D is undetermined. The CDR3 runs to 14 residues. The germline V and J ends were trimmed by 6 bases and 0 bases, with 14 bases remaining between them. Germline loops: CDR1 DFQATT, CDR2 SNEGSKA (reference sequence). In DNA, the CDR3 is TGCAGTGCCCCCAGCTCCCCGATGAACACTGAAGCTTTCTTT. Its protein is CSAPSSPMNTEAFF.

The V and J genes are TRBV11-1 and TRBJ2-3; D possibly corresponds to TRBD2 (5 bases). Trimming removed 4 bases at V and 6 bases at J, with 20 bases between. Per the germline V gene, CDR1 is SGHAT and CDR2 is FQDESV (reference sequence). The CDR3 has 16 amino acids. This CDR3 is CASSSNWTGWADTQYF. The CDR3 DNA sequence: TGTGCCAGCAGCTCAAATTGGACTGGGTGGGCTGATACGCAGTATTTT. Combining the CDR3 with reference TRBV11-1 and TRBJ2-3 gives the whole variable domain EAEVAQSPRYKITEKSQAVAFWCDPISGHATLYWYRQILGQGPELLVQFQDESVVDDSQLPKDRFSAERLKGVDSTLKIQPAELGDSAMYLCASSSNWTGWADTQYFGPGTRLTVL.